Below are 20 T cell receptor beta chains sequenced from a single sample in a study of read filtering for tumor transcriptome and immune sequencing. From roughly 390 ng of RNA, a library with molecular barcoded alpha/delta and beta/gamma adaptors was made. TCRdb itself ran the reads through MiXCR, one entry per CDR3 protein. Of about 24,000 distinct CDR3 sequences listed, roughly 22% are singletons. What was sequenced was a population of CD138-negative cells sorted from bone marrow. The receptor source for this set is a donor at least 40 years old with multiple myeloma.

Concerning this clonotype itself: A much more abundant neighbour one base away suggests this may be a read error. The CDR3 end shows no conserved phenylalanine or tryptophan, and so a read error is likely. The chain has TRBV5-6 and TRBJ2-4, with D possibly TRBD1 on 5 matching bases. Germline-derived CDR1 and CDR2 are SGHDT and YYEEEE. Trimming left V 4 bases short and J 0 bases short, with 11 bases between. The CDR3 extends over 15 amino acids. In DNA form, the CDR3 reads TGTGCCAGCAGCACGACGACAGTAGCCAAAAACATTCAGTACCTC. Protein product: CASSTTTVAKNIQYL.

This clonotype was counted only a few times. The chain links TRBV28 to TRBJ2-3, with D possibly matching TRBD1 (5 bases). This CDR3 contains 15 residues. Germline CDR1 reads MDHEN; CDR2 reads SYDVKM. V lost 5 bases to trimming and J lost 4 bases, with 16 bases between them. CDR3 amino acids: CASSGTALQADTQYF. DNA of the CDR3: TGTGCCAGCAGTGGAACAGCTTTACAGGCAGATACGCAGTATTTT.

In regard to this clonotype: With a much larger clone just one base away, this may be a read error. The chain joins TRBV5-1 to TRBJ1-4; D gene ambiguous. There are 15 residues in the CDR3. In germline, CDR1 is SGHRS, CDR2 YFSETQ. Trimming shortened V by 4 bases and J by 0 bases, and 10 bases separated the two germline ends. CDR3 coding DNA: TGCGCCAGCAGCAAAGACGGCGCAACTAATGAAAAACTGTTTTTT. As protein: CASSKDGATNEKLFF. Drawing the rest from reference TRBV5-1 and TRBJ1-4, the complete variable domain is KAGVTQTPRYLIKTRGQQVTLSCSPISGHRSVSWYQQTPGQGLQFLFEYFSETQRNKGNFPGRFSGRQFSNSRSEMNVSTLELGDSALYLCASSKDGATNEKLFFGSGTQLSVL.

CDR3 sequence: CASSLGGRGRLGNTEAFF. CDR3 nucleotide sequence: TGCGCCAGCAGCTTGGGAGGCAGGGGGCGCCTGGGGAACACTGAAGCTTTCTTT. This chain connects TRBV5-1 to TRBJ1-1; 8 bases agree with TRBD1. Trimming cost V 0 bases and J 1 base; bases outside gene matches: 11. Germline V gives CDR1 SGHRS, CDR2 YFSETQ. This CDR3 region has 18 residues. Complete variable domain (other parts from reference TRBV5-1 and TRBJ1-1): KAGVTQTPRYLIKTRGQQVTLSCSPISGHRSVSWYQQTPGQGLQFLFEYFSETQRNKGNFPGRFSGRQFSNSRSEMNVSTLELGDSALYLCASSLGGRGRLGNTEAFFGQGTRLTVV.

Ten or more counts support this clonotype. The chain employs TRBV6-1 and TRBJ2-3; D possibly matches TRBD1 or TRBD2 (5 bases each). This CDR3 comprises 17 residues. The germline V gene encodes CDR1 MNHNS and CDR2 SASEGT. Trimming took off 0 bases at V and 2 bases at J, with 15 bases between the two ends. For the CDR3, the DNA is TGTGCCAGCAGTGAAGCTGGGACCCTTATTCCCACAGATACGCAGTATTTT. The encoded protein is CASSEAGTLIPTDTQYF.

Comments on this clonotype: A clone one base away is much larger, so this may be a read error. The rearrangement uses TRBV2 and TRBJ1-2, with D perhaps TRBD1 (5 bases). Germline V gene lookup returns CDR1 SNHLY and CDR2 FYNNEI. The CDR3 runs to 14 residues. CDR3 sequence: CVSSEGDRGMGYTF. The CDR3, as DNA: TGTGTCAGCAGTGAAGGTGACAGAGGAATGGGCTACACCTTC.

The table lists this clonotype with many counts. The chain couples TRBV11-2 to TRBJ2-2; maybe TRBD2 (5 bases). CDR3 length equals 15 residues. Trimming shortened V by 2 bases and J by 4 bases, and 11 bases separated the two germline ends. Germline lookup yields CDR1 SGHAT and CDR2 FQNNGV. The CDR3 DNA reads as TGTGCCAGCAGCTTAAGCGGCCTAGCCACCGGGGAGCTGTTTTTT. Translating it yields CASSLSGLATGELFF.

This clonotype has ten or more counts. This chain uses TRBV28 with TRBJ1-4, with D maybe TRBD1 (6 bases). The CDR3 spans 17 residues. Germline-derived CDR1 and CDR2 are MDHEN and SYDVKM. Trimming removed 2 bases at V and 0 bases at J, with 13 bases between. In nucleotides, the CDR3 is TGTGCCAGCAGTTTACGACAGGAGGTTGCAACTAATGAAAAACTGTTTTTT. Translating gives CASSLRQEVATNEKLFF.

This clonotype appeared many times. This chain connects TRBV24-1 to TRBJ2-1, with no clear D. Between the trimmed V and J ends, which lost 4 bases and 6 bases, there was a span of 9 bases. The germline gives CDR1 KGHDR, CDR2 SFDVKD. The CDR3 length is 13 residues. The CDR3 DNA sequence: TGTGCCACCAGTGACCCGGGTCGCAATGAGCAGTTCTTC. Amino acids: CATSDPGRNEQFF.

There are many counts of this clonotype. This rearrangement joins TRBV20-1 to TRBJ2-5; D possibly corresponds to TRBD1 (6 bases). This CDR3 region has 15 residues. Looked up from germline, CDR1 is DFQATT and CDR2 is SNEGSKA (reference sequence). The V end was cut by 6 bases, the J end by 0 bases, with 17 bases between. The CDR3 DNA follows: TGCAGTGCCCTGGGGGCTAGATCGTACCAAGAGACCCAGTACTTC. It specifies CSALGARSYQETQYF.

This clonotype was counted between two and nine times. V usage is TRBV23-1 and J usage is TRBJ2-7; 7 nucleotides line up with TRBD1. TRBV23-1 has ORF status, its function being uncertain. V dropped 8 bases and J dropped 3; count of bases not matched to a gene: 19. The CDR3 totals 17 residues. The CDR3 spells CASLPSTKTGVVYEQYF. In DNA, the CDR3 is TGCGCCAGCCTGCCCAGTACTAAAACAGGGGTGGTCTACGAGCAGTACTTC.

This sequence joins TRBV28 and TRBJ2-5; no clear D gene. Germline V gene data show CDR1 as MDHEN and CDR2 as SYDVKM. This CDR3 comprises 13 residues. V was shortened by 3 bases and J by 4 bases, with 9 bases between the two germline ends. The CDR3 spells CASSFWNPETQYF. The CDR3, as DNA: TGTGCCAGCAGTTTCTGGAACCCAGAGACCCAGTACTTC.

The V and J genes are TRBV2 and TRBJ1-2, with a weak D call TRBD1 (5 bases). This CDR3 contains 11 residues. Germline CDR1 reads SNHLY; CDR2 reads FYNNEI. V dropped 11 bases and J dropped 2 bases, with 9 bases sitting between them. The CDR3 protein is CASGQNYGYTF. The DNA of the CDR3 is TGTGCCTCGGGGCAGAACTATGGCTACACCTTC.

This clonotype was counted ten times or more. The chain uses TRBV24-1 and TRBJ2-5; the D gene could be TRBD1 or TRBD2 (6 bases each). The germline V and J ends were trimmed by 5 bases and 1 base, with 13 bases remaining between them. CDR1 is KGHDR, CDR2 SFDVKD, per germline. The CDR3 length is 15 residues. The CDR3: CATSGGGGPQETQYF. As DNA, the CDR3 is TGTGCCACCAGTGGAGGTGGGGGGCCCCAAGAGACCCAGTACTTC.

In this sample, this clonotype turned up many times. The chain links TRBV7-8 to TRBJ2-3; 12 nucleotides align to TRBD2. Unmatched junction bases numbered 9, after V lost 5 bases and J lost 6 bases. Looked up from germline, CDR1 is SGHVS and CDR2 is FQNEAQ. This CDR3 contains 16 residues. The CDR3 reads CASSPRGLAGTDTQYF. The CDR3 nucleotides are TGTGCCAGCAGCCCCCGAGGACTAGCGGGGACGGATACGCAGTATTTT.

V is TRBV18 and J is TRBJ2-7; possible D gene TRBD1, 5 bases. Trimming removed 6 bases from V and 5 bases from J, with 14 bases in between. Germline V lookup: CDR1 KGHSH, CDR2 LQKENI. There are 13 residues in the CDR3. CDR3 sequence reads: CASSGDSTDEQYF. CDR3 bases: TGTGCCAGCTCGGGCGACAGTACAGACGAGCAGTACTTC.

This clonotype was detected only a few times. The J gene is TRBJ1-2, the V gene TRBV14; unclear D gene. The CDR3 consists of 14 residues. V gave up 6 bases and J gave up 3 bases, with 14 bases separating them. Germline CDR1 SGHDN, CDR2 FVKESK. CDR3 amino acids: CASSPGDGYYGYTF. CDR3 DNA: TGTGCCAGCAGTCCTGGTGACGGGTACTATGGCTACACCTTC.

Points on this clonotype: The CDR3 does not close with the conserved phenylalanine or tryptophan, likely indicating a read error. The V call is TRBV18, the J call TRBJ1-1; a weak D match, TRBD1 (5 bases). With 8 bases removed from V and 0 bases from J, the gap between germline ends came to 13 bases. The germline gives CDR1 KGHSH, CDR2 LQKENI. The CDR3 sequence is 14 residues long. The chain's CDR3 is CASTRDCMNTEAFI. CDR3 bases: TGTGCCAGCACCCGGGACTGTATGAACACTGAAGCTTTCATT.

The rearrangement links TRBV5-8 to TRBJ1-5; D is ambiguous. CDR1 is SGHTS, CDR2 YDEGEE, per germline. Trimming pared 4 bases from V and 8 bases from J, leaving 19 bases between. The CDR3 has 15 amino acids. The CDR3 spells CASSPFANPSKPQHF. The CDR3 DNA sequence: TGTGCCAGCAGCCCCTTTGCTAATCCCAGCAAGCCCCAGCATTTT.

About this clonotype: Because it lacks the conserved phenylalanine or tryptophan at the end, this CDR3 is likely a read error. The V call is TRBV18, the J call TRBJ2-3; tentatively, D is TRBD1 (5 bases). This CDR3 is built from 14 residues. V was cut by 2 bases and J by 6 bases, with 12 bases left in between. Per the germline V gene, CDR1 is KGHSH and CDR2 is LQKENI. The chain's CDR3 is CASSPIQGTDTQYL. The CDR3 DNA reads as TGTGCCAGCTCACCAATTCAGGGAACGGATACGCAGTATCTT.